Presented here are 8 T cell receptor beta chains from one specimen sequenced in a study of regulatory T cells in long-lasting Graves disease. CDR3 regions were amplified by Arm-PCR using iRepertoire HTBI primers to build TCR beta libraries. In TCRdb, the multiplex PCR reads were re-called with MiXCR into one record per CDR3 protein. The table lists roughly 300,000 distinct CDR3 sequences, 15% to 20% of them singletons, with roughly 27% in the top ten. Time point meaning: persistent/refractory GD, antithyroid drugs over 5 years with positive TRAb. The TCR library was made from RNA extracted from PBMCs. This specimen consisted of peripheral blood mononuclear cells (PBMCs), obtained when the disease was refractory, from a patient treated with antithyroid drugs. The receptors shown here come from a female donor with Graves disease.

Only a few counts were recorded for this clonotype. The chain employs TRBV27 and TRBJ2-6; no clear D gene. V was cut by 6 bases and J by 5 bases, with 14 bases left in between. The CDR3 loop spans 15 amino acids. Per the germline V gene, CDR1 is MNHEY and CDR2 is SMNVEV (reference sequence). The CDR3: CASSPESRRANVLTF. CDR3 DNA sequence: TGTGCCAGCAGCCCTGAATCAAGGAGGGCCAACGTCCTGACTTTC. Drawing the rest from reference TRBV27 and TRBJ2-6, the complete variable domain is EAQVTQNPRYLITVTGKKLTVTCSQNMNHEYMSWYRQDPGLGLRQIYYSMNVEVTDKGDVPEGYKVSRKEKRNFPLILESPSPNQTSLYFCASSPESRRANVLTFGAGSRLTVL.

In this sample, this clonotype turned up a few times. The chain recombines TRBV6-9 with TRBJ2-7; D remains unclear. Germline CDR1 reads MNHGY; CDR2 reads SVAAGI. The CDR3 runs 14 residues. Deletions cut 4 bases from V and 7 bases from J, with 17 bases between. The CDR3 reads CASSFTLGLGEQYF. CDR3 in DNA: TGTGCCAGCAGTTTCACACTCGGCCTGGGGGAGCAGTACTTC.

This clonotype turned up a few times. The DNA of the CDR3 is TGTGCCAGCAGTCCCGGGACAGGGGCTATGGAGACCCAGTACTTC. Translating it yields CASSPGTGAMETQYF. The rearrangement joins TRBV5-4 to TRBJ2-5; TRBD1 matches 10 bases. This CDR3 region has 15 residues. Germline CDR1 reads SGHNT; CDR2 reads YYREEE (reference sequence). V shed 5 bases, J shed 5 bases, and the junction held 9 bases outside the gene matches.

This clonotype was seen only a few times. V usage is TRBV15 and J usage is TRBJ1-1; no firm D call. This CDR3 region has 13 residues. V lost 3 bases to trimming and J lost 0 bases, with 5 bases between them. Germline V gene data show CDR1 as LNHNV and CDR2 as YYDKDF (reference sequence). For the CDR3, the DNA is TGTGCCACCAGCAGGTATTTGAACACTGAAGCTTTCTTT. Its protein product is CATSRYLNTEAFF.

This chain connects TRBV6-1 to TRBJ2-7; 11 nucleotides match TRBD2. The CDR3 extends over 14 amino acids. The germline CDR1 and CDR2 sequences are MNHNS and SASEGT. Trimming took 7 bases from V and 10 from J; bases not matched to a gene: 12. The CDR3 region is CASNPSSGGPAQYF. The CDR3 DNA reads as TGTGCCAGCAACCCCTCTAGCGGGGGGCCGGCCCAGTACTTC.

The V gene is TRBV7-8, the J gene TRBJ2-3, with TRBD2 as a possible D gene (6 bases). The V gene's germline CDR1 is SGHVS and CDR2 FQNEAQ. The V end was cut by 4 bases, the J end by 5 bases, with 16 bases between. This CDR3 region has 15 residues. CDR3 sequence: CASSSPLEGIDTQYF. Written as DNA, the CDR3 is TGTGCCAGCAGCTCCCCGTTGGAGGGAATAGATACGCAGTATTTT.

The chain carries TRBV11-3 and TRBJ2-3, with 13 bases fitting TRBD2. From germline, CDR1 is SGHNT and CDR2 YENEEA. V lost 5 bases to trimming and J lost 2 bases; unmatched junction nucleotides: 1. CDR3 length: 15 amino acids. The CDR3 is CASSTSGGATDTQYF. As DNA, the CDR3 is TGTGCCAGCAGCACTAGCGGGGGGGCCACAGATACGCAGTATTTT.

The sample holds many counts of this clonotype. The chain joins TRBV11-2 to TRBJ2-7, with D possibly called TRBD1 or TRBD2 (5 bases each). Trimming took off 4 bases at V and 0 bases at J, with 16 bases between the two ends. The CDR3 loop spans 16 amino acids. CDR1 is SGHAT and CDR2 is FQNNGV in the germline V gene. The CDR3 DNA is TGTGCCAGCAGCTCCCCCGGGGCCCCAGGCTCCTACGAGCAGTACTTC. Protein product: CASSSPGAPGSYEQYF. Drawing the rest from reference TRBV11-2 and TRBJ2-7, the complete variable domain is EAGVAQSPRYKIIEKRQSVAFWCNPISGHATLYWYQQILGQGPKLLIQFQNNGVVDDSQLPKDRFSAERLKGVDSTLKIQPAKLEDSAVYLCASSSPGAPGSYEQYFGPGTRLTVT.